Listed here are 17 T cell receptor beta chains from one sample, sequenced in a study of blood T cells in healthy people across ages. Sample-barcoded 5' priming and a J-beta primer mix drove a second PCR of about 6 to 12 cycles. TCRdb used MiXCR to reprocess the 5' RACE reads, holding one entry per CDR3 protein. The sample includes about 620,000 distinct CDR3 sequences, more than 20% seen only once; the top ten take roughly 3.7%. The specimen was blood. The receptor source for this set is a man aged 70-80 years in good health.

In this sample, this clonotype turned up many times. The V and J genes are TRBV3-1 and TRBJ2-5; D gene ambiguous. CDR3 length equals 12 residues. The V end lost 0 bases, the J end lost 14 bases, and 13 bases lay between the germline ends. Germline V gene lookup returns CDR1 LGHDT and CDR2 YNNKEL (reference sequence). This CDR3 is CASSQDTEALYF. For the CDR3, the DNA is TGTGCCAGCAGCCAAGATACAGAGGCCCTCTACTTC.

The chain carries TRBV5-6 and TRBJ2-5, with 7 bases lining up with TRBD1. The DNA end lines up better with TRBJ2-7; the J call may be wrong. Per the germline V gene, CDR1 is SGHDT and CDR2 is YYEEEE. The length of the CDR3 is 14 residues. CDR3 sequence (DNA): TGTGCCAGCAGCTCGACGACAGGGTTGGGCGAGCAGTACTTC. This encodes CASSSTTGLGEQYF.

The table lists this clonotype with a few counts. V usage is TRBV27 and J usage is TRBJ1-2; weak D call: TRBD1 (5 bases). CDR1 MNHEY and CDR2 SMNVEV come from the germline V gene (reference sequence). V shed 0 bases and J shed 5 bases, with 13 bases lying between them. The length of the CDR3 is 15 residues. CDR3 residues: CASSLSGRGIYGYTF. The CDR3 DNA sequence: TGTGCCAGCAGTTTATCGGGGCGCGGTATATATGGCTACACCTTC.

The rearrangement links TRBV29-1 to TRBJ1-1, with D unclear. V was shortened by 4 bases and J by 1 base, with 13 bases between the two germline ends. This CDR3 spans 14 amino acids. Germline V gene data show CDR1 as SQVTM and CDR2 as ANQGSEA. For the CDR3, the DNA is TGCAGCGTTGGGTTAAGCTCGGCGAACACTGAAGCTTTCTTT. Translating it yields CSVGLSSANTEAFF.

This clonotype was seen only a few times. The rearrangement links TRBV20-1 to TRBJ2-7; 7 bases are a match to TRBD2. The V gene end was trimmed by 1 base and the J gene end by 0 bases; junction bases not matched to a gene: 9. Germline assignment: CDR1 DFQATT and CDR2 SNEGSKA (reference sequence). This CDR3 is 16 amino acids long. CDR3 sequence reads: CSARGAGQFSSYEQYF. CDR3 nucleotide sequence: TGCAGTGCTAGAGGAGCGGGGCAGTTTTCCTCCTACGAGCAGTACTTC.

This clonotype was seen a handful of times. The J gene is TRBJ1-1, the V gene TRBV20-1; 8 bases are shared with TRBD1. Germline assignment: CDR1 DFQATT and CDR2 SNEGSKA (reference sequence). The CDR3 spans 13 residues. The V and J ends lost 5 bases and 0 bases, in that order; junction bases with no gene match: 2. This chain's CDR3 is CSAPTGVNTEAFF. CDR3 DNA: TGCAGTGCTCCGACAGGGGTGAACACTGAAGCTTTCTTT.

This clonotype turned up a few times. The rearrangement uses TRBV27 and TRBJ2-7, with D tentatively TRBD1 (5 bases). V lost 0 bases to trimming and J lost 0 bases, with 9 bases between them. Germline lookup yields CDR1 MNHEY and CDR2 SMNVEV (reference sequence). The CDR3 covers 15 residues. CDR3 amino acids: CASSLSPGNSYEQYF. In DNA, the CDR3 is TGTGCCAGCAGTTTATCGCCAGGGAACTCCTACGAGCAGTACTTC.

This clonotype was found a few times. This CDR3 is CASSQTGSDTQYF. The CDR3 nucleotides are TGTGCCAGCAGCCAAACAGGGTCAGATACGCAGTATTTT. V gene TRBV11-2 combines with J gene TRBJ2-3; weak D call: TRBD1 (6 bases). Germline V gene lookup returns CDR1 SGHAT and CDR2 FQNNGV. The CDR3 runs 13 residues. Deletions cut 5 bases from V and 4 bases from J, with 10 bases between.

Only a few counts were recorded for this clonotype. The chain couples TRBV6-1 to TRBJ2-3; D possibly uses TRBD1 or TRBD2 (5 bases each). Trimming pared 6 bases from V and 2 bases from J, leaving 9 bases between. Per germline, CDR1 MNHNS and CDR2 SASEGT. CDR3 size: 13 residues. The CDR3 is CASRKGTTDTQYF. The CDR3 DNA is TGTGCCAGCAGGAAGGGGACCACAGATACGCAGTATTTT.

The chain combines TRBV7-9 with TRBJ1-1, with D hard to call. The CDR3 is 13 residues long. Germline V gene lookup returns CDR1 SEHNR and CDR2 FQNEAQ (reference sequence). The germline V and J ends were trimmed by 1 base and 5 bases, with 8 bases remaining between them. CDR3 region: CASSLEAYTEAFF. CDR3 DNA sequence: TGTGCCAGCAGCTTAGAGGCGTATACTGAAGCTTTCTTT.

The chain joins TRBV20-1 to TRBJ1-2; D might be TRBD1 (6 bases). The CDR3 totals 13 residues. CDR1 is DFQATT, CDR2 SNEGSKA, per germline (reference sequence). The V end lost 4 bases, the J end lost 8 bases, and 17 bases lay between the germline ends. CDR3 region: CSAIGGGARGYTF. The CDR3 DNA reads TGCAGTGCTATCGGGGGGGGCGCACGAGGCTACACCTTC.

This clonotype was picked up many times. The rearrangement joins TRBV12-3 or TRBV12-4 to TRBJ2-5; 9 bases align to TRBD1. The CDR3 covers 15 residues. V shed 3 bases, J shed 5 bases, and the junction held 7 bases outside the gene matches. The CDR3 coding sequence is TGTGCCAGCAGTTTCGGGGACAGGGATAGGGAGACCCAGTACTTC. Amino acid sequence: CASSFGDRDRETQYF.

This chain uses TRBV6-2 or TRBV6-3 with TRBJ2-1; TRBD2 agrees at 14 bases. The junction had 10 bases not matched to a gene; V was cut back by 5 bases and J by 10 bases. This CDR3 region has 16 residues. CDR1 and CDR2 (germline): MNHEY, SVGEGT. Written as DNA, the CDR3 is TGTGCCAGCAGTCCTCCGGGACTAGCGGGAGTAGGGGAGCAGTTCTTC. It is translated as CASSPPGLAGVGEQFF.

The chain uses TRBV7-9 and TRBJ2-5; the D gene could be TRBD1 or TRBD2 (5 bases each). CDR1 and CDR2 (germline): SEHNR, FQNEAQ (reference sequence). The CDR3 sequence is 14 residues long. V was trimmed by 0 bases and J by 11 bases, leaving 16 bases between them. The CDR3 here is CASSLAAGVGEQYF. The CDR3 nucleotides are TGTGCCAGCAGCTTAGCTGCCGGGGTGGGGGAGCAGTACTTC.

Only one count was recorded for this clonotype. The chain couples TRBV20-1 to TRBJ2-1; the D gene could be TRBD1 or TRBD2 (5 bases each). Trimming removed 6 bases from V and 2 bases from J, with 11 bases in between. The CDR3 has 13 residues. CDR1 is DFQATT, CDR2 SNEGSKA, per germline (reference sequence). The CDR3 region is CSAPGPTYNEQFF. The CDR3 bases are TGCAGTGCACCGGGACCAACCTACAATGAGCAGTTCTTC.

J is TRBJ2-1 and V is TRBV6-6; 11 nucleotides agree with TRBD2. The germline V gene encodes CDR1 MNHNY and CDR2 SVGAGI (reference sequence). The ends lost 3 bases at V and 9 bases at J; junction bases unmatched: 16. The CDR3 runs 18 residues. The CDR3 sequence is CASSYTSQGSGGASEQFF. As DNA, the CDR3 is TGTGCCAGCAGTTATACCTCCCAGGGTAGCGGGGGGGCGAGTGAGCAGTTCTTC.

The rearrangement links TRBV15 to TRBJ2-2; tentatively, D is TRBD1 (5 bases). Germline V lookup: CDR1 LNHNV, CDR2 YYDKDF (reference sequence). The CDR3 runs 16 residues. Between the trimmed V and J ends, which lost 4 bases and 1 base, there was a span of 13 bases. As DNA, the CDR3 is TGTGCCACCAGCACCCACCAAACAGGGAACACCGGGGAGCTGTTTTTT. Its translation: CATSTHQTGNTGELFF.